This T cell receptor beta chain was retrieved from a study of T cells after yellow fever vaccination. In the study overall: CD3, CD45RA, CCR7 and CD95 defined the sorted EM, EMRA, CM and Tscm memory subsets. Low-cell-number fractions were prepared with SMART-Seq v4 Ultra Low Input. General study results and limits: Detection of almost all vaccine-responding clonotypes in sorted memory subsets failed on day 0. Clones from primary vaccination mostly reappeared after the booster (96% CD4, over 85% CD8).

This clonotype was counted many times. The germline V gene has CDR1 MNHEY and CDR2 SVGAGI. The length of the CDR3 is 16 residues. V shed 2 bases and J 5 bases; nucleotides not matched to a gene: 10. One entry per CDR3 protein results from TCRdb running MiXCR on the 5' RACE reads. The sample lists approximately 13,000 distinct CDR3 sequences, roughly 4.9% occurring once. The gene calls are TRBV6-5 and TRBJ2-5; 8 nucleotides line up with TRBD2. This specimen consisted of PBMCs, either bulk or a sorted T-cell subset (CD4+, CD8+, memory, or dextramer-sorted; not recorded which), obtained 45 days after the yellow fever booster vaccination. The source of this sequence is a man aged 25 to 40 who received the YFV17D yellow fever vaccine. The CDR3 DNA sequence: TGTGCCAGCAGTTACCCCCATCCGGGGGGGAGGGAGACCCAGTACTTC. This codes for CASSYPHPGGRETQYF.